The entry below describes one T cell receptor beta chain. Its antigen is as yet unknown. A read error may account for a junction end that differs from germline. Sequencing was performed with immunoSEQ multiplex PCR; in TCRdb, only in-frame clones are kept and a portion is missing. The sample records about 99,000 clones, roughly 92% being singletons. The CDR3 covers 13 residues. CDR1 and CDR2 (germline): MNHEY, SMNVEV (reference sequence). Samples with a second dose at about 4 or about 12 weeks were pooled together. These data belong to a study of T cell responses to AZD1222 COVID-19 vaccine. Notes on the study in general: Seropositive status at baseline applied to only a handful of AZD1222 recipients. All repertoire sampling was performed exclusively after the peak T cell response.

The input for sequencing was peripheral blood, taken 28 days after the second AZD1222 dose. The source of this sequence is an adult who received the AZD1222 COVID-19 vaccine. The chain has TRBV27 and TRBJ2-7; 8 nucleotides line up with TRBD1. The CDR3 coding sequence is TGCCCAGCTTTGAGACAGGGGTTCGGCGAGCAGTACTTC. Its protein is CPALRQGFGEQYF.